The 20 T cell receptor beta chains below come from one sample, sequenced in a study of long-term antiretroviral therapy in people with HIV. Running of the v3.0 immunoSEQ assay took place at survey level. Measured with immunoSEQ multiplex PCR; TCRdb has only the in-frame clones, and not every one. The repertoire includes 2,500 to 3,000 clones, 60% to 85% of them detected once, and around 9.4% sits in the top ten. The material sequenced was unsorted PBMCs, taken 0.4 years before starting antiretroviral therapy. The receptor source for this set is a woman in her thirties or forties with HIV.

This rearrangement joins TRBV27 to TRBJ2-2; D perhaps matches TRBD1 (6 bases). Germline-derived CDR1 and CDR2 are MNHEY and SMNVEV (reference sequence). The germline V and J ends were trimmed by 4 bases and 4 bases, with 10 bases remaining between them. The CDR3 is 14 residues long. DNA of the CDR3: TGTGCCAGCAGTTGGGGGCAGGCCACCGGGGAGCTGTTTTTT. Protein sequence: CASSWGQATGELFF.

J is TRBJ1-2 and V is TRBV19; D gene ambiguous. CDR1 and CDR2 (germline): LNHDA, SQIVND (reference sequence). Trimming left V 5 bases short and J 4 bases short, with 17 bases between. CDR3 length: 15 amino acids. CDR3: CASSPRANSGYGYTF. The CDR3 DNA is TGTGCCAGTAGTCCTAGGGCCAACTCGGGCTATGGCTACACCTTC.

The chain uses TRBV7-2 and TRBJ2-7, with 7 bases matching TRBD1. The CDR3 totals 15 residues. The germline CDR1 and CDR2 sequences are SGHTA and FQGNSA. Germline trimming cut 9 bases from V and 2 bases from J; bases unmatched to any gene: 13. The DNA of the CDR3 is TGTGCCAGTAGCGCCTCTTTGACAGGGACCTACGAGCAGTACTTC. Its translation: CASSASLTGTYEQYF. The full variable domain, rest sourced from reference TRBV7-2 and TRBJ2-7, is GAGVSQSPSNKVTEKGKDVELRCDPISGHTALYWYRQSLGQGLEFLIYFQGNSAPDKSGLPSDRFSAERTGGSVSTLTIQRTQQEDSAVYLCASSASLTGTYEQYFGPGTRLTVT.

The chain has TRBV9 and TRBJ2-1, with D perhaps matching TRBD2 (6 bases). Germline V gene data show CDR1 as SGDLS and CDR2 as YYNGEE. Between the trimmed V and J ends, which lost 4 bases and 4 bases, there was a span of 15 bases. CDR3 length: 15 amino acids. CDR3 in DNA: TGTGCCAGCAGCAAGTGGGGGGATTCATACAATGAGCAGTTCTTC. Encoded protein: CASSKWGDSYNEQFF.

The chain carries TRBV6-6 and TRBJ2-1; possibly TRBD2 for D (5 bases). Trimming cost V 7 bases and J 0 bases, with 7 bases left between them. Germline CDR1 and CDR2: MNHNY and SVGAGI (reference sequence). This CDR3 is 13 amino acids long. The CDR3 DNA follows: TGTGCCAGCACTGGGAGCTCCTACAATGAGCAGTTCTTC. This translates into CASTGSSYNEQFF.

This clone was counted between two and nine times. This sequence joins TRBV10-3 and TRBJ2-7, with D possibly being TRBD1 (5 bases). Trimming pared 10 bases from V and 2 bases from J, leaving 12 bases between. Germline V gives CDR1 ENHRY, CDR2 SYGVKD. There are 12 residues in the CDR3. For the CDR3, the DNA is TGTGCCACATCCACAGGAGCCTACGAGCAGTACTTC. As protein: CATSTGAYEQYF.

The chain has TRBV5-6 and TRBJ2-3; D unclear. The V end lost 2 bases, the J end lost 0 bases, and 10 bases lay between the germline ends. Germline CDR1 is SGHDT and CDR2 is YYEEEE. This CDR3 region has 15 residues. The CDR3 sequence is CASSFWTASTDTQYF. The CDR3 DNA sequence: TGTGCCAGCAGCTTCTGGACGGCTAGCACAGATACGCAGTATTTT.

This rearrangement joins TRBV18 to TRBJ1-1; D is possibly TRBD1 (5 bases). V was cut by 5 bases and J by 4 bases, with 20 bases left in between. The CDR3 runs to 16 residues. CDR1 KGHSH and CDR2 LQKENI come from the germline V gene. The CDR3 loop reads CASSIAQGGVRTEAFF. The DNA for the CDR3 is TGTGCCAGCTCAATAGCGCAGGGTGGGGTTCGCACTGAAGCTTTCTTT.

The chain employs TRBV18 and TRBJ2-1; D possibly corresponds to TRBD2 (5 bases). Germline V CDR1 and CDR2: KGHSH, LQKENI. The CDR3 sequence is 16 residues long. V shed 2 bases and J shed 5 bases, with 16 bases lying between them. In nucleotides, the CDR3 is TGTGCCAGCTCACCAGAAGGAGGTGGGCGGGACAATGAGCAGTTCTTC. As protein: CASSPEGGGRDNEQFF.

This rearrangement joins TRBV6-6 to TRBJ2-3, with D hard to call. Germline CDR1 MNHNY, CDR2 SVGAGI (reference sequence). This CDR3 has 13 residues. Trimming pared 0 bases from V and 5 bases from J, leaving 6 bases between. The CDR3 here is CASSYSRIDTQYF. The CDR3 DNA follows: TGTGCCAGCAGTTACTCTAGGATAGATACGCAGTATTTT.

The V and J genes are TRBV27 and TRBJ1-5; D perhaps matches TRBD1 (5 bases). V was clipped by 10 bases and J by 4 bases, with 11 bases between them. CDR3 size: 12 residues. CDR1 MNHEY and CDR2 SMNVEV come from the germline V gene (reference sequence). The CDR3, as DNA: TGTGCCACCAGACGGGGGAATCAGCCCCAGCATTTT. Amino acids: CATRRGNQPQHF.

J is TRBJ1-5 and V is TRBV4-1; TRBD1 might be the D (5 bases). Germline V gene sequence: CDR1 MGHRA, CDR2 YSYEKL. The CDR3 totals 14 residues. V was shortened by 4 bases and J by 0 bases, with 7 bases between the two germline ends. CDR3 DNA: TGCGCCAGCAGCCTGGGGCCTAGCAATCAGCCCCAGCATTTT. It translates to CASSLGPSNQPQHF.

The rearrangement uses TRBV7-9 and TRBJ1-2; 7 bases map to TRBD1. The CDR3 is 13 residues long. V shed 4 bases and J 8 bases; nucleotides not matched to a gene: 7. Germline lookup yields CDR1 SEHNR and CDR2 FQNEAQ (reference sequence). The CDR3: CASSSQGGMGYTF. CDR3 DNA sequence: TGTGCCAGCAGCTCTCAGGGGGGTATGGGCTACACCTTC.

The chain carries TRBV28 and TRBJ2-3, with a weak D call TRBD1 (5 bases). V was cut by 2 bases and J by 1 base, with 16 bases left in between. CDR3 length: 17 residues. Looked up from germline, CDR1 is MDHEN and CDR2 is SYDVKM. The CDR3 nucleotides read TGTGCCAGCAGTTTACCCGGAAGGGGCGCAGGCACAGATACGCAGTATTTT. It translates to CASSLPGRGAGTDTQYF.

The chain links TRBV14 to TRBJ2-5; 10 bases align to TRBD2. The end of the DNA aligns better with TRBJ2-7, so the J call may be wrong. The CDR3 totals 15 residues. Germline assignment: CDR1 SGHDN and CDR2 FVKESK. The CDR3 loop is CASSQLPSGSYEQYF. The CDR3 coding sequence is TGTGCCAGCAGCCAACTCCCTAGCGGGAGCTACGAGCAGTACTTC.

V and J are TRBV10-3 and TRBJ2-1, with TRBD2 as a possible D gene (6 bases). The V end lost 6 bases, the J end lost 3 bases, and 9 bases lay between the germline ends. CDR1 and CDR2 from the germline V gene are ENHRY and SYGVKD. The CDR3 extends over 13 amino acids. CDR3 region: CAIREGLYNEQFF. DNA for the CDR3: TGTGCCATCAGGGAGGGACTCTACAATGAGCAGTTCTTC.

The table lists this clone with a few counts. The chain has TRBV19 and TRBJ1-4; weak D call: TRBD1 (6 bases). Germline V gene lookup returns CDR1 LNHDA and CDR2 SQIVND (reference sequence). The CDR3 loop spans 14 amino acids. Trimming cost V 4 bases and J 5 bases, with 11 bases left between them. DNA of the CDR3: TGTGCCAGTAGTAGCACAGGGTCAAATGAAAAACTGTTTTTT. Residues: CASSSTGSNEKLFF.

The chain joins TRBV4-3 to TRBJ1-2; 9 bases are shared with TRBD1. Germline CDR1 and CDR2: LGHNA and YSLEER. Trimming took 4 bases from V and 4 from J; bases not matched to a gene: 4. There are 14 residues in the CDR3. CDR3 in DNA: TGCGCCAGCAGCCCGACAGGGGGAAGCTATGGCTACACCTTC. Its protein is CASSPTGGSYGYTF.

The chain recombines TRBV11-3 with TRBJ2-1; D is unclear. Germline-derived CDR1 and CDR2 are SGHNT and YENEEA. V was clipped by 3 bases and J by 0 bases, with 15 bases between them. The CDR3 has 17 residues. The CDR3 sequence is CASSFFGGLSSYNEQFF. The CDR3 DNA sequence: TGTGCCAGCAGCTTCTTTGGTGGGCTCAGCTCCTACAATGAGCAGTTCTTC.

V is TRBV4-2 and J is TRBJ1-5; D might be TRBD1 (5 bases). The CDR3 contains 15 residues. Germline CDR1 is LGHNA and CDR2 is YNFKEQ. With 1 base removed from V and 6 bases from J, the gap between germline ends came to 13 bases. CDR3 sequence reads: CASSQGGGDSQPQHF. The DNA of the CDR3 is TGTGCCAGCAGCCAAGGGGGGGGAGATAGTCAGCCCCAGCATTTT.